This T cell receptor (beta chain) is drawn from a study of blood T cells in healthy people across ages. CDR3 length: 14 amino acids. Germline CDR1 and CDR2: SGDLS and YYNGEE. In regard to this clonotype: Given a much more abundant clone one base away, this may be a read error.

A second PCR, run for roughly 7 to 12 cycles, used a sample-barcoded 5' primer plus a J-beta primer mix. One entry per CDR3 protein, called by TCRdb with MiXCR from the 5' RACE reads. The profile shows roughly 1.9 million distinct CDR3 sequences, about two fifths of them singletons. This clonotype was obtained from a human donor in good health. The sequenced sample was blood. The rearrangement links TRBV9 to TRBJ1-6, with D possibly TRBD1 on 6 matching bases. CDR3 sequence reads: CAGSPGGDNSPLHF. For the CDR3, the DNA is TGTGCCGGCAGCCCCGGGGGCGATAATTCACCCCTCCACTTT.